Listed here are 29 T cell receptor beta chains from one sample, sequenced in a study of T cell responses to AZD1222 COVID-19 vaccine (dated by TCRdb to the early 2020s). Per the publication, the time point label means: baseline before first vaccination. The library was produced with the immunoSEQ multiplex PCR assay. Sourced from immuneACCESS, this table was stored by TCRdb with only in-frame sequences that have V and J called. A share of the clones is absent; for the studies checked, an unresolved V gene accounts for under half, and the remainder has no known explanation. The sample table holds roughly 130,000 clones, of which roughly nine tenths were seen once. Around 1.8% of the sample lies in the top ten. Material: peripheral blood, obtained on day 0 of AZD1222 vaccination. Receptors were obtained from an adult in good health.

The chain links TRBV12-3 or TRBV12-4 to TRBJ1-1; the D gene is possibly TRBD1 (5 bases). The CDR3 length is 13 residues. V shed 6 bases and J shed 0 bases, with 8 bases lying between them. CDR3 sequence (DNA): TGTGCCAGCAGGAGGGACGTGAACACTGAAGCTTTCTTT. This encodes CASRRDVNTEAFF.

This chain joins TRBV11-1 and TRBJ2-3, with D uncertain. The CDR3 sequence is 14 residues long. CDR1 is SGHAT and CDR2 is FQDESV in the germline V gene (reference sequence). V shed 5 bases and J shed 5 bases, with 14 bases lying between them. The CDR3 DNA follows: TGTGCCAGCAGCATCCATGTAGGCATAGATACGCAGTATTTT. As protein: CASSIHVGIDTQYF.

The rearrangement links TRBV9 to TRBJ1-4; D remains ambiguous. V was pared by 0 bases and J by 10 bases, with 16 bases between. Germline loops: CDR1 SGDLS, CDR2 YYNGEE. The CDR3 loop spans 15 amino acids. The CDR3 region is CASSVDEPRSGKLFF. The CDR3 DNA reads TGTGCCAGCAGCGTAGATGAGCCCCGGTCCGGAAAACTGTTTTTT.

V and J are TRBV24-1 and TRBJ1-5; D call uncertain. Trimming removed 1 base at V and 4 bases at J, with 10 bases between. CDR1 and CDR2 (germline): KGHDR, SFDVKD. This CDR3 has 15 residues. Written as DNA, the CDR3 is TGTGCCACCAGTGATTTCCCTCTGCGGAATCAGCCCCAGCATTTT. Protein product: CATSDFPLRNQPQHF.

The chain combines TRBV2 with TRBJ1-1, with D maybe TRBD1 (6 bases). The V end lost 10 bases, the J end lost 9 bases, and 24 bases lay between the germline ends. This CDR3 has 14 amino acids. Germline CDR1 reads SNHLY; CDR2 reads FYNNEI. The CDR3 DNA sequence: TGTGCCACCTCCATAGGGGGGGGGACTTCTAAAGCTTTCTTT. Protein product: CATSIGGGTSKAFF.

This clone turned up a few times. The J gene is TRBJ1-1, the V gene TRBV19; D is undetermined. V shed 7 bases and J shed 6 bases, with 12 bases lying between them. The germline V gene encodes CDR1 LNHDA and CDR2 SQIVND (reference sequence). The CDR3 runs 12 residues. CDR3 in DNA: TGTGCCAGTAATGGGAGGAGGGCTGAAGCTTTCTTT. This sequence encodes CASNGRRAEAFF.

The chain uses TRBV30 and TRBJ1-1, with D possibly being TRBD1 (5 bases). Trimming took 7 bases from V and 0 from J, leaving 12 bases between them. The CDR3 has 13 amino acids. Germline-derived CDR1 and CDR2 are GTSNPN and SVGIG (reference sequence). The DNA of the CDR3 is TGTGCCTTCTCGGGGCTTTTGAACACTGAAGCTTTCTTT. Its protein is CAFSGLLNTEAFF.

This chain joins TRBV3-1 (or the pseudogene TRBV3-2) and TRBJ2-7; 9 nucleotides agree with TRBD1. The CDR3 covers 14 residues. Germline CDR1 is LGHDT and CDR2 is YNNKEL (reference sequence). Trimming removed 6 bases from V and 5 bases from J; junction bases left unmatched: 8. This CDR3 reads CASRRRDREDEQYV. CDR3 nucleotide sequence: TGTGCCAGCAGACGGAGGGACAGGGAGGACGAGCAGTACGTC.

The V call is TRBV5-6, the J call TRBJ2-3, with TRBD2 identical over 13 bases. The CDR3 covers 16 residues. Per the germline V gene, CDR1 is SGHDT and CDR2 is YYEEEE. Trimming at V came to 3 bases and at J to 4 bases, leaving 5 bases not matched to a gene. The CDR3 is CASSWWTSGRADTQYF. CDR3 DNA sequence: TGTGCCAGCAGCTGGTGGACTAGCGGGAGAGCAGATACGCAGTATTTT.

The V call is TRBV6-4, the J call TRBJ1-2, with D unresolved. Germline V gene data show CDR1 as MRHNA and CDR2 as SNTAGT. V lost 6 bases and J 4 bases, leaving 15 bases between the germline ends. CDR3 length: 14 residues. DNA of the CDR3: TGTGCCAGCAGCAACTTGGAATCTTCCTATGGCTACACCTTC. Translation: CASSNLESSYGYTF.

The J gene is TRBJ2-1, the V gene TRBV11-2; 11 bases align to TRBD2. There are 16 residues in the CDR3. The junction had 16 bases not matched to a gene; V was cut back by 10 bases and J by 8 bases. CDR1 is SGHAT, CDR2 FQNNGV, per germline. The CDR3 sequence: CATTLQDVAGGDEQFF. The CDR3 coding sequence is TGTGCCACTACACTTCAGGACGTAGCGGGGGGGGATGAGCAGTTCTTC.

The rearrangement links TRBV2 to TRBJ2-1, with D perhaps matching TRBD1 (5 bases). V was cut by 7 bases and J by 3 bases, with 13 bases left in between. CDR1 and CDR2 (germline): SNHLY, FYNNEI. The CDR3 has 14 residues. The CDR3 is CASTPWGGYNEQFF. The CDR3 DNA reads as TGTGCCAGCACACCTTGGGGCGGCTACAATGAGCAGTTCTTC. The entire variable domain, with the rest obtained from reference TRBV2 and TRBJ2-1, is as follows: EPEVTQTPSHQVTQMGQEVILRCVPISNHLYFYWYRQILGQKVEFLVSFYNNEISEKSEIFDDQFSVERPDGSNFTLKIRSTKLEDSAMYFCASTPWGGYNEQFFGPGTRLTVL.

This clone has more than one count but fewer than ten. Other DNA sequences within the sample encode an identical CDR3. The chain has TRBV19 and TRBJ1-1; D remains ambiguous. The CDR3 spans 14 residues. Trimming took off 2 bases at V and 2 bases at J, with 9 bases between the two ends. Germline-derived CDR1 and CDR2 are LNHDA and SQIVND (reference sequence). The CDR3 loop reads CASSISLRNTEAFF. The CDR3 coding sequence is TGTGCCAGTAGTATATCCCTACGAAACACTGAAGCTTTCTTT.

The V and J genes are TRBV3-1 (or the pseudogene TRBV3-2) and TRBJ1-1, with unresolved D. CDR3 length: 15 amino acids. CDR1 and CDR2 from the germline V gene are LGHDT and YNNKEL (reference sequence). V was trimmed by 0 bases and J by 0 bases, leaving 8 bases between them. CDR3 sequence (DNA): TGTGCCAGCAGCCAAGAGGATGGGGTGAACACTGAAGCTTTCTTT. It encodes CASSQEDGVNTEAFF.

The chain employs TRBV10-2 and TRBJ2-7, with D unresolved. V lost 2 bases and J 2 bases, leaving 13 bases between the germline ends. Germline V gene sequence: CDR1 WSHSY, CDR2 SAAADI. The CDR3 runs to 15 residues. As DNA, the CDR3 is TGCGCCAGCAGTGAGACTGCTACCGCTCCCTACGAGCAGTACTTC. This encodes CASSETATAPYEQYF.

The chain is built from TRBV3-1 (or the pseudogene TRBV3-2) and TRBJ1-5; tentative D call: TRBD1 (5 bases). V gave up 2 bases and J gave up 8 bases, with 13 bases separating them. The CDR3 has 14 residues. The V gene's germline CDR1 is LGHDT and CDR2 YNNKEL (reference sequence). CDR3 sequence: CASSQSGGNEPQHF. CDR3 DNA sequence: TGTGCCAGCAGCCAAAGCGGGGGTAACGAGCCCCAGCATTTT.

The CDR3 loop reads CASSKGDIIYGYTF. DNA for the CDR3: TGTGCCAGCAGTAAGGGGGACATTATCTATGGCTACACCTTC. V and J are TRBV6-5 and TRBJ1-2, with D tentatively TRBD1 (6 bases). CDR3 length: 14 amino acids. Trimming stripped 5 bases from V and 4 bases from J, with 14 bases between. Germline lookup yields CDR1 MNHEY and CDR2 SVGAGI.

The V call is TRBV5-8, the J call TRBJ2-7; 9 bases fit TRBD1. Trimming removed 4 bases from V and 2 bases from J; junction bases left unmatched: 7. The germline gives CDR1 SGHTS, CDR2 YDEGEE. The CDR3 is made up of 15 amino acids. For the CDR3, the DNA is TGTGCCAGCAGCCCATGGACAGGGGCGGCCTACGAGCAGTACGTC. It encodes CASSPWTGAAYEQYV.

The chain is built from TRBV9 and TRBJ2-5; a possible D gene is TRBD2 (6 bases). Per the germline V gene, CDR1 is SGDLS and CDR2 is YYNGEE. With 4 bases removed from V and 3 bases from J, the gap between germline ends came to 13 bases. This CDR3 comprises 14 residues. CDR3 sequence: CASSWDLNEETQYF. The CDR3 DNA is TGTGCCAGCAGCTGGGACTTAAACGAAGAGACCCAGTACTTC.

This clone was seen more than once but under ten times. The chain employs TRBV5-1 and TRBJ2-1; possibly TRBD1 or TRBD2 for D (6 bases each). With 3 bases removed from V and 0 bases from J, the gap between germline ends came to 16 bases. Per the germline V gene, CDR1 is SGHRS and CDR2 is YFSETQ. The CDR3 consists of 17 residues. The chain's CDR3 is CASSSFGGPSSYNEQFF. As DNA, the CDR3 is TGCGCCAGCAGCTCCTTCGGGGGCCCGAGCTCCTACAATGAGCAGTTCTTC.

The chain combines TRBV6-4 with TRBJ1-1; TRBD1 is a possible D gene (5 bases). Germline loops: CDR1 MRHNA, CDR2 SNTAGT. V was trimmed by 2 bases and J by 11 bases, leaving 15 bases between them. This CDR3 contains 13 residues. As DNA, the CDR3 is TGTGCCAGCAGTGACGGGGACGGCCAATCGGCTTTCTTT. This encodes CASSDGDGQSAFF.

This sequence joins TRBV11-2 and TRBJ1-6; 9 bases map to TRBD1. There are 15 residues in the CDR3. Germline V gene lookup returns CDR1 SGHAT and CDR2 FQNNGV. J gave up 6 bases and V 5 bases, and 5 bases lay outside the gene matches. CDR3 residues: CASSRTGELNSPLHF. CDR3 coding DNA: TGTGCCAGCAGCAGGACAGGGGAACTTAATTCACCCCTCCACTTT. Full variable domain (remainder filled in from reference TRBV11-2 and TRBJ1-6): EAGVAQSPRYKIIEKRQSVAFWCNPISGHATLYWYQQILGQGPKLLIQFQNNGVVDDSQLPKDRFSAERLKGVDSTLKIQPAKLEDSAVYLCASSRTGELNSPLHFGNGTRLTVT.

V is TRBV28 and J is TRBJ2-2; the D gene is possibly TRBD1 (5 bases). From germline, CDR1 is MDHEN and CDR2 SYDVKM. CDR3 length: 14 amino acids. V dropped 5 bases and J dropped 4 bases, with 11 bases sitting between them. The DNA for the CDR3 is TGTGCCAGCAGTAAGGGGTCCCCCACCGGGGAGCTGTTTTTT. Its translation is CASSKGSPTGELFF.

The chain joins TRBV19 to TRBJ1-2; possible D gene TRBD1, 6 bases. The CDR3 is 15 amino acids. V lost 6 bases, J lost 4 bases, and 18 bases lay in between. Per germline, CDR1 LNHDA and CDR2 SQIVND (reference sequence). The CDR3 is CASSPEGGLGYGYTF. CDR3 coding DNA: TGTGCCAGTAGCCCCGAAGGGGGGCTTGGCTATGGCTACACCTTC.

The chain employs TRBV7-9 and TRBJ1-1; the D gene is possibly TRBD1 (5 bases). Germline CDR1 and CDR2: SEHNR and FQNEAQ (reference sequence). Trimming shortened V by 6 bases and J by 1 base, and 15 bases separated the two germline ends. The CDR3 runs 15 residues. The CDR3 loop reads CASSLTGVGNTEAFF. In DNA, the CDR3 is TGTGCCAGCAGTCTTACGGGGGTCGGGAACACTGAAGCTTTCTTT.

This chain joins TRBV11-3 and TRBJ2-3; the match to TRBD1 covers 11 bases. The J segment lost 6 bases and the V segment lost 4 bases, leaving 3 bases of the junction unmatched. CDR3 length: 14 residues. Germline CDR1 SGHNT, CDR2 YENEEA. CDR3 sequence (DNA): TGTGCCAGCAGCTCGGGACAGGGGGTGGATACGCAGTATTTT. Protein: CASSSGQGVDTQYF.

The chain has TRBV19 and TRBJ1-4; TRBD1 might be the D (5 bases). The CDR3 is 13 residues long. Trimming pared 4 bases from V and 4 bases from J, leaving 7 bases between. The germline V gene has CDR1 LNHDA and CDR2 SQIVND (reference sequence). In DNA form, the CDR3 reads TGTGCCAGTAGTAGGGACCTTAATGAAAAACTGTTTTTT. This translates into CASSRDLNEKLFF.

This chain's CDR3 is CASSYYRAVDGPQHF. The DNA for the CDR3 is TGTGCCAGCAGTTACTATAGGGCAGTCGATGGGCCCCAGCATTTT. The chain recombines TRBV6-6 with TRBJ1-5; no firm D call. CDR1 and CDR2 (germline): MNHNY, SVGAGI (reference sequence). The CDR3 length is 15 residues. Trimming stripped 1 base from V and 9 bases from J, with 16 bases between.

V usage is TRBV19 and J usage is TRBJ2-1; the match to TRBD1 covers 9 bases. There are 15 residues in the CDR3. Germline lookup yields CDR1 LNHDA and CDR2 SQIVND (reference sequence). The junction had 2 bases not matched to a gene; V was cut back by 3 bases and J by 2 bases. The CDR3 DNA follows: TGTGCCAGTAGTATGTGGGACAGGGCCTACAATGAGCAGTTCTTC. Translating it yields CASSMWDRAYNEQFF.